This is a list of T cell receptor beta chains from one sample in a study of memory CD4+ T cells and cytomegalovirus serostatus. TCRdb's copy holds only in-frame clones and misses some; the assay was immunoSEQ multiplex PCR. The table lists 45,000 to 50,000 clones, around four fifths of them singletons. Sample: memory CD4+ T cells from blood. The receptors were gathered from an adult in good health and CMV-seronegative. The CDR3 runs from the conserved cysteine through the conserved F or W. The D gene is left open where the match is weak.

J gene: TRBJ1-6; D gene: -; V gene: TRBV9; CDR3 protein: CASSVVAENSPLHF
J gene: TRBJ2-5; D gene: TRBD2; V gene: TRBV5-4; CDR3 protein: CASTSRGDRETQYF
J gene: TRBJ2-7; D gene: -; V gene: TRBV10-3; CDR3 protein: CAISVQASYEQYF
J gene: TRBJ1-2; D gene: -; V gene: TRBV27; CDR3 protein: CASSPRDFGGYTF
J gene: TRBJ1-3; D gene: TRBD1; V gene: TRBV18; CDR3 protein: CASSPSRTGAVGNTIYF
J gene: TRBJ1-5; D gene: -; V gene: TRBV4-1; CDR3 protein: CASSQESHSNQPQHF
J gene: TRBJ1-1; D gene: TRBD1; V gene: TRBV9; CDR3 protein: CASSSQGDGHTEAFF
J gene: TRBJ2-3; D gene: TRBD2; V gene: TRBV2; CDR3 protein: CASHGRLAGGDTQYF
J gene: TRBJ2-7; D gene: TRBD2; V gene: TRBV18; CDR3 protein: CASSSSTSVGGSYEQYF
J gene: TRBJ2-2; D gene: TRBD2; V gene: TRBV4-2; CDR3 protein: CASSQDLGAGLAGGPGTGELFF
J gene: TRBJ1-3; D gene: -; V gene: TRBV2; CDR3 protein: CASRRDRGNTIYF
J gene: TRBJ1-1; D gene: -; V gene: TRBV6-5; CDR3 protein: CASSSRTLGGTEAFF
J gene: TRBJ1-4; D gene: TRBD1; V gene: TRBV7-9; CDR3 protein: CASSPGQGSNEKLFF
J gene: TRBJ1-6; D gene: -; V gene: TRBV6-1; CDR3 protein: CASSGGTVASSPLHF
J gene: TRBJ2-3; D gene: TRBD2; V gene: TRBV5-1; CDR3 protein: CASSTRLAGVDTQYF
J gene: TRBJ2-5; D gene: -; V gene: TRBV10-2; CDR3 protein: CASSASKETQYF
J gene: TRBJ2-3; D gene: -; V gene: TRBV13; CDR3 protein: CASSPRHTDTQYF
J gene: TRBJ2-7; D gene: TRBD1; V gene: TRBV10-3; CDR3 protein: CAIGERGTGYEQYF
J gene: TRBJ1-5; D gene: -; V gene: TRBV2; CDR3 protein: CASSLLGSGVGQPQHF
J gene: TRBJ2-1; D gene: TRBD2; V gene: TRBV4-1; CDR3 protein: CASSHPSSGTQQFF
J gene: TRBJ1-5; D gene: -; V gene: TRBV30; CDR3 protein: CAWSGGNQPQHF
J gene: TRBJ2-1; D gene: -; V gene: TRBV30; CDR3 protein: CAWSPKTTSSYNEQFF
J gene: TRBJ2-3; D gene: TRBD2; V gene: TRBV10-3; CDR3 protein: CAIRSGGGFTDTQYF
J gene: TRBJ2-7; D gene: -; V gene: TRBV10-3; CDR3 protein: CAISESGTSYEQYF
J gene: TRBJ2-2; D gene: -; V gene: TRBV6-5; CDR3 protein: CASGGTKITGELFF
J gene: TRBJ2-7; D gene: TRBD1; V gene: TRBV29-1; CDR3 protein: CSVGRQGAYEQYF
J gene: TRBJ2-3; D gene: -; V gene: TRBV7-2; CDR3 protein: CASSRSWDTQYF
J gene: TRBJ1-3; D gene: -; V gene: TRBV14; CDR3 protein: CASSQDLSGNTIYF
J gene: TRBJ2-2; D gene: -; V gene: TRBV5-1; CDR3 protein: CASSPAGGNTGELFF
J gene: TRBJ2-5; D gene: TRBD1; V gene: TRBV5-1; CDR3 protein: CASSSTGGRGETQYF
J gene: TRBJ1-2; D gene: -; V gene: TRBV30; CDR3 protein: CAWRDRGRVGYTF
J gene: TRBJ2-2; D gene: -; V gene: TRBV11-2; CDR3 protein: CASSPIRGALNTGELFF
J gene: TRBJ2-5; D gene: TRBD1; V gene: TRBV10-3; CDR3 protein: CAISDRGETQYF
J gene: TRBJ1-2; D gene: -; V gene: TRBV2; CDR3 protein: CASSEGFYGYTF
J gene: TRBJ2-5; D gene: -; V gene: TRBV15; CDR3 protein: CATSGRGGVDQETQYF
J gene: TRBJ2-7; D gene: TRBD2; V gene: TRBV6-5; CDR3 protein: CASSPPSGRRSEQYF
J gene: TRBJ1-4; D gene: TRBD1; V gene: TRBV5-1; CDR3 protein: CASSLGDSLNEKLFF
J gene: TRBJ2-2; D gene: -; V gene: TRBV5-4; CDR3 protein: CASSFKTVNGGELFF
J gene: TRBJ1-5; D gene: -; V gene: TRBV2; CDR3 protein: CASSAAISNQPQHF
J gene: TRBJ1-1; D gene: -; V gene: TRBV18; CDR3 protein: CASSRLNTEAFF
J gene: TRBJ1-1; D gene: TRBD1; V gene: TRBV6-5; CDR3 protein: CASSYDGTGEKAFF
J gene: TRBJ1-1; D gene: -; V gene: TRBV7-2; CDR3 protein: CASSLALQVEAFF
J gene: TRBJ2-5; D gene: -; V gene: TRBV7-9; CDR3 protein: CASSPEGGETQYF
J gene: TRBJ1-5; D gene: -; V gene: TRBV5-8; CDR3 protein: CASSTTVQPQHF
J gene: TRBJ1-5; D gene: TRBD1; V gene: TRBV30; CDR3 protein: CAWSLRGQGAQPQHF
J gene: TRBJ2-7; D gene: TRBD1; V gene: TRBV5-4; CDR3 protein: CASSQTTGTGADEQYF
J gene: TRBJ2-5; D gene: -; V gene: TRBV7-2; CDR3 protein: CASSSSFGETQYF
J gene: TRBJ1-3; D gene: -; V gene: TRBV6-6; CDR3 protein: CASSLGGSGNTIYF
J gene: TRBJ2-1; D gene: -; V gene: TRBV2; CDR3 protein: CASSLGRLYNEQFF
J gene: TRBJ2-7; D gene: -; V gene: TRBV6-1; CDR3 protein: CASSEVGYYEQYF
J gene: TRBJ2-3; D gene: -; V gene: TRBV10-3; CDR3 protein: CAISESIYQRSLGPYSKGISTQYF
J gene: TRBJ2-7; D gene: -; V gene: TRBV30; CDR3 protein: CAYRVRSYEQYF
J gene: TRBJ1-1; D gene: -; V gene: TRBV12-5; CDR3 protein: CASGPGASEAFF
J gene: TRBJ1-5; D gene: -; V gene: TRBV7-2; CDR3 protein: CASSFLGQPQHF
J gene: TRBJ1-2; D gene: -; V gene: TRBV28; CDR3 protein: CASNTLIWTDYGYTF